This paragraph reports one T cell receptor beta chain. The data are from a study of T cell changes during pregnancy in multiple sclerosis. Looked up from germline, CDR1 is LGHNT and CDR2 is FRNRAP. J gave up 9 bases and V 7 bases, and 9 bases lay outside the gene matches. The CDR3 runs to 14 residues. The method was immunoSEQ multiplex PCR; TCRdb's version includes in-frame clones alone and lacks a portion of them. The sample includes tens of thousands of clones, approximately 90% of them seen just once. This sequence joins TRBV12-5 and TRBJ2-1; 10 bases agree with TRBD1. The sample here was peripheral blood, taken before pregnancy. The source is a female donor with multiple sclerosis, enrolled in a pregnancy study. The CDR3 here is CASARQGATGEQFF. The DNA of the CDR3 is TGTGCTAGTGCCCGACAGGGGGCGACCGGTGAGCAGTTCTTC.